The 18 T cell receptor beta chains below come from one sample, sequenced in a study of blood T cell repertoires in COVID-19. Generated by immunoSEQ multiplex PCR, the TCRdb table keeps only in-frame clones and is missing some. The table lists some 200,000 clones, about nine tenths of them singletons. The source material was peripheral blood. The receptors were sampled from a woman between 40 and 55 years old with acute or convalescent COVID-19.

This clone was seen once. CDR3 bases: TGCGCCAGTAGGACTAGCGGGGGGGCTTCAGATACGCAGTATTTT. Translation gives CASRTSGGASDTQYF. The chain uses TRBV5-1 and TRBJ2-3; TRBD2 matches at 15 bases. Trimming took 8 bases from V and 4 from J; bases not matched to a gene: 5. The CDR3 spans 15 residues. The V gene's germline CDR1 is SGHRS and CDR2 YFSETQ.

This clone was seen once. The chain couples TRBV3-1 (or the pseudogene TRBV3-2) to TRBJ1-1; D uncertain. The germline V gene encodes CDR1 LGHDT and CDR2 YNNKEL (reference sequence). CDR3 length: 14 amino acids. Between the trimmed V and J ends, which lost 3 bases and 4 bases, there was a span of 12 bases. In DNA form, the CDR3 reads TGTGCCAGCAGCCACCAGAGCGGGGTCACTGAAGCTTTCTTT. Residues: CASSHQSGVTEAFF.

This clone came up once. This chain links TRBV29-1 with TRBJ2-1; a weak D match, TRBD2 (5 bases). Trimming removed 0 bases at V and 6 bases at J, with 15 bases between. This CDR3 is 15 amino acids long. Germline lookup yields CDR1 SQVTM and CDR2 ANQGSEA. The CDR3 DNA reads as TGCAGCGTTGAAGAATCGGGGTACCGTCTCAATGAGCAGTTCTTC. This codes for CSVEESGYRLNEQFF.

This clone appeared once. This chain connects TRBV4-1 to TRBJ2-7, with D possibly being TRBD2 (6 bases). The V end was cut by 4 bases, the J end by 5 bases, with 9 bases between. The CDR3 extends over 12 amino acids. Germline-derived CDR1 and CDR2 are MGHRA and YSYEKL. In DNA form, the CDR3 reads TGCGCCAGCAGCCTTTTAGCGGACGAGCAGTACGTC. It encodes CASSLLADEQYV.

This clone was picked up one time. V usage is TRBV6-4 and J usage is TRBJ2-1, with TRBD2 identical over 8 bases. The CDR3 length is 17 residues. Trimming cost V 0 bases and J 4 bases; bases outside gene matches: 8. The germline CDR1 and CDR2 sequences are MRHNA and SNTAGT. In DNA form, the CDR3 reads TGTGCCAGCAGTGACTCCGAAGCGGGGGCCGATTACAATGAGCAGTTCTTC. It translates to CASSDSEAGADYNEQFF.

This clone was found once. The chain employs TRBV11-2 and TRBJ2-1; 7 bases align to TRBD1. This CDR3 has 16 amino acids. Germline CDR1 reads SGHAT; CDR2 reads FQNNGV. J lost 5 bases, V lost 3 bases, and 10 bases had no gene match. This CDR3 is CASSFYRGESDNEQFF. The CDR3 nucleotides read TGTGCCAGCAGCTTCTACAGGGGTGAATCGGACAATGAGCAGTTCTTC.

The V gene is TRBV2, the J gene TRBJ1-5; weak D call: TRBD1 (5 bases). The CDR3 totals 13 residues. Germline V lookup: CDR1 SNHLY, CDR2 FYNNEI. V lost 2 bases, J lost 6 bases, and 8 bases lay in between. CDR3 coding DNA: TGTGCCAGCAGTGAAAGGGGAGGTCAGCCCCAGCATTTT. Protein product: CASSERGGQPQHF.

The V and J genes are TRBV6-5 and TRBJ1-1; 8 bases are a match to TRBD1. The J segment lost 4 bases and the V segment lost 2 bases, leaving 6 bases of the junction unmatched. CDR3 length: 15 amino acids. In germline, CDR1 is MNHEY, CDR2 SVGAGI. CDR3 bases: TGTGCCAGCAGTTACACTTCAGGGGGCCGCACTGAAGCTTTCTTT. As protein: CASSYTSGGRTEAFF.

A few counts support this clone. This sequence joins TRBV2 and TRBJ2-3; possibly TRBD2 for D (7 bases). V dropped 3 bases and J dropped 2 bases, with 15 bases sitting between them. The CDR3 totals 16 residues. Germline V CDR1 and CDR2: SNHLY, FYNNEI. The CDR3: CASSEGRGPYTDTQYF. The CDR3 DNA reads as TGTGCCAGCAGTGAGGGGCGGGGGCCATACACAGATACGCAGTATTTT.

This clone was found once. The chain has TRBV19 and TRBJ1-4; no clear D. Deletions cut 6 bases from V and 8 bases from J, with 7 bases between. CDR1 and CDR2 from the germline V gene are LNHDA and SQIVND (reference sequence). The CDR3 length is 11 residues. In DNA, the CDR3 is TGTGCCAGTAGAGAGGGAGAAAAACTGTTTTTT. Protein product: CASREGEKLFF.

A word on this clone: The sample carries other DNA sequences with the same CDR3. The genes are TRBV6-5 and TRBJ1-1, with D possibly being TRBD1 (5 bases). The CDR3 loop spans 13 amino acids. Trimming cost V 5 bases and J 1 base, with 8 bases left between them. Germline V gene sequence: CDR1 MNHEY, CDR2 SVGAGI. This CDR3 reads CASSLQGNTEAFF. The CDR3 bases are TGTGCCAGCAGTCTCCAGGGGAACACTGAAGCTTTCTTT.

This chain uses TRBV9 with TRBJ1-2, with D maybe TRBD1 (6 bases). The CDR3 runs to 12 residues. The V gene's germline CDR1 is SGDLS and CDR2 YYNGEE. Trimming removed 6 bases at V and 6 bases at J, with 12 bases between. This CDR3 is CASTRTANGYTF. Here the CDR3 DNA reads TGTGCCAGCACCCGGACAGCAAATGGCTACACCTTC.

V and J are TRBV2 and TRBJ1-1; D not resolved. The V and J ends lost 5 bases and 3 bases respectively, with 7 bases between them. This CDR3 has 12 residues. Germline values: CDR1 SNHLY, CDR2 FYNNEI. The CDR3 sequence is CASSREYTEAFF. CDR3 DNA: TGTGCCAGCAGTAGGGAGTACACTGAAGCTTTCTTT.

CDR3 nucleotide sequence: TGTGCCAGCAGCGTAAGCCCCGGGGGTATGGGAGGCTACACCTTC. Protein sequence: CASSVSPGGMGGYTF. The rearrangement links TRBV9 to TRBJ1-2, with a tentative D call TRBD1 (5 bases). CDR3 size: 15 residues. Germline V gene data show CDR1 as SGDLS and CDR2 as YYNGEE. V dropped 1 base and J dropped 8 bases, with 18 bases sitting between them.

This clone was seen just once. The V call is TRBV3-1 (or the pseudogene TRBV3-2), the J call TRBJ2-5; 14 nucleotides agree with TRBD2. There are 15 residues in the CDR3. Germline assignment: CDR1 LGHDT and CDR2 YNNKEL (reference sequence). Trimming cost V 6 bases and J 13 bases; bases outside gene matches: 13. CDR3: CASSPSGTSGGPRYF. The CDR3 DNA reads as TGTGCCAGCAGTCCTTCCGGGACTAGCGGGGGCCCCAGGTACTTC.

This chain uses TRBV10-3 with TRBJ2-6; 7 nucleotides line up with TRBD2. V lost 10 bases and J lost 4; bases outside the gene matches: 10. Germline V lookup: CDR1 ENHRY, CDR2 SYGVKD. The CDR3 extends over 15 amino acids. The CDR3 is CATEGRGSGANVLTF. In nucleotides, the CDR3 is TGTGCCACCGAGGGGAGGGGCTCCGGGGCCAACGTCCTGACTTTC.

V is TRBV5-1 and J is TRBJ2-2, with 8 bases identical to TRBD2. Germline V gives CDR1 SGHRS, CDR2 YFSETQ. V lost 3 bases to trimming and J lost 4 bases; unmatched junction nucleotides: 11. This CDR3 spans 17 amino acids. In nucleotides, the CDR3 is TGCGCCAGCAGCTCTTCAACGGGGGGGACGAGCACCGGGGAGCTGTTTTTT. Amino acid sequence: CASSSSTGGTSTGELFF.

The rearrangement uses TRBV6-6 and TRBJ2-7; possibly TRBD1 for D (5 bases). V shed 2 bases and J shed 0 bases, with 8 bases lying between them. CDR1 MNHNY and CDR2 SVGAGI come from the germline V gene (reference sequence). The CDR3 totals 14 residues. In DNA, the CDR3 is TGTGCCAGCAGTTACAGGGGTCTCTCCTACGAGCAGTACGTC. Its protein product is CASSYRGLSYEQYV.